Below, 15 T cell receptor beta chains from the same sample are listed, as sequenced in a study of control samples from healthy donors and cancer patients. Clones were read by immunoSEQ multiplex PCR, and TCRdb kept only the in-frame ones, dropping some. The sample has just under 75,000 clones; about 90% are singletons. Source material: blood. These receptors were collected from a woman aged 45-60 years in good health.

This chain uses TRBV7-9 with TRBJ2-3; 8 bases fit TRBD2. Germline loops: CDR1 SEHNR, CDR2 FQNEAQ (reference sequence). This CDR3 comprises 15 residues. V was clipped by 6 bases and J by 2 bases; unmatched bases: 7. The CDR3 DNA reads TGTGCCAGCAGTCTCCCGGGAGGGCCCACAGATACGCAGTATTTT. It codes for CASSLPGGPTDTQYF.

The chain recombines TRBV5-5 with TRBJ1-4; TRBD1 might be the D (6 bases). Per germline, CDR1 SGHKS and CDR2 YYEKEE (reference sequence). The CDR3 has 15 amino acids. The V end lost 2 bases, the J end lost 2 bases, and 10 bases lay between the germline ends. The CDR3 DNA is TGTGCCAGCAGCTTTGCAGGGGCTACTAATGAAAAACTGTTTTTT. It translates to CASSFAGATNEKLFF.

The chain combines TRBV3-1 (or the pseudogene TRBV3-2) with TRBJ1-3; 9 nucleotides agree with TRBD1. V lost 3 bases to trimming and J lost 1 base; unmatched junction nucleotides: 1. The germline CDR1 and CDR2 sequences are LGHDT and YNNKEL (reference sequence). CDR3 size: 15 residues. This CDR3 reads CASSHGTGSGNTIYF. Here the CDR3 DNA reads TGTGCCAGCAGCCACGGGACAGGGTCTGGAAACACCATATATTTT.

V usage is TRBV18 and J usage is TRBJ2-7; 11 nucleotides align to TRBD2. V shed 3 bases, J shed 7 bases, and the junction held 11 bases outside the gene matches. This CDR3 is built from 16 residues. From germline, CDR1 is KGHSH and CDR2 LQKENI. For the CDR3, the DNA is TGTGCCAGCTCACCCCTAAATAGCGGGAGGGCTGGAGAGCAGTACTTC. It translates to CASSPLNSGRAGEQYF.

This chain connects TRBV9 to TRBJ1-1, with D maybe TRBD1 (5 bases). CDR3 length equals 15 residues. Germline V CDR1 and CDR2: SGDLS, YYNGEE. V was clipped by 4 bases and J by 2 bases, with 15 bases between them. CDR3 DNA: TGTGCCAGCAGCCTTATCCGGGACGGAAACACTGAAGCTTTCTTT. This sequence encodes CASSLIRDGNTEAFF.

This CDR3 is CASSVTPGGSADTQYF. The CDR3 DNA reads TGTGCCAGCAGCGTAACTCCTGGCGGGAGTGCAGATACGCAGTATTTT. The V gene is TRBV11-2, the J gene TRBJ2-3; 7 bases are shared with TRBD2. The CDR3 covers 16 residues. From germline, CDR1 is SGHAT and CDR2 FQNNGV. Trimming took 5 bases from V and 4 from J; bases not matched to a gene: 12. The variable domain in full, with the rest retrieved from reference TRBV11-2 and TRBJ2-3, is EAGVAQSPRYKIIEKRQSVAFWCNPISGHATLYWYQQILGQGPKLLIQFQNNGVVDDSQLPKDRFSAERLKGVDSTLKIQPAKLEDSAVYLCASSVTPGGSADTQYFGPGTRLTVL.

The chain is built from TRBV7-9 and TRBJ2-4, with 7 bases that match TRBD1. The trim removed 5 bases at V and 5 bases at J, leaving 6 bases unmatched. The CDR3 length is 14 residues. Looked up from germline, CDR1 is SEHNR and CDR2 is FQNEAQ (reference sequence). CDR3 residues: CASSPPGQQNIQYF. The CDR3 coding sequence is TGTGCCAGCAGCCCGCCGGGACAGCAAAACATTCAGTACTTC.

With respect to this clone: Other DNA sequences in this specimen translate into the identical CDR3. This chain joins TRBV29-1 and TRBJ1-3; D may be TRBD1 (5 bases). The CDR3 is 13 residues long. Germline V gene data show CDR1 as SQVTM and CDR2 as ANQGSEA. V dropped 4 bases and J dropped 0 bases, with 7 bases sitting between them. The CDR3 loop is CSVGQSSGNTIYF. For the CDR3, the DNA is TGCAGCGTTGGACAGTCCTCTGGAAACACCATATATTTT. The full variable domain, with the rest looked up from reference TRBV29-1 and TRBJ1-3, is SAVISQKPSRDICQRGTSLTIQCQVDSQVTMMFWYRQQPGQSLTLIATANQGSEATYESGFVIDKFPISRPNLTFSTLTVSNMSPEDSSIYLCSVGQSSGNTIYFGEGSWLTVV.

V and J are TRBV24-1 and TRBJ1-4; unclear D gene. CDR3 length: 12 amino acids. Trimming cost V 4 bases and J 12 bases, with 11 bases left between them. Per the germline V gene, CDR1 is KGHDR and CDR2 is SFDVKD. The CDR3 DNA reads as TGTGCCACCAGTGACCCGGGAGCCGAACTGTTTTTT. This codes for CATSDPGAELFF.

V and J are TRBV7-2 and TRBJ2-3; 10 bases align to TRBD1. This CDR3 is built from 14 residues. Germline CDR1 SGHTA, CDR2 FQGNSA. The V and J ends lost 6 bases and 6 bases, in that order; junction bases with no gene match: 6. In nucleotides, the CDR3 is TGTGCCAGCAGGTTGACAGGGGGCGGTGATACGCAGTATTTT. Translation: CASRLTGGGDTQYF.

This chain connects TRBV6-6 to TRBJ1-1; TRBD1 agrees at 9 bases. Germline V gene data show CDR1 as MNHNY and CDR2 as SVGAGI (reference sequence). Trimming at V came to 6 bases and at J to 5 bases, leaving 7 bases not matched to a gene. CDR3 length: 14 residues. This CDR3 is CASRAGTGKTEAFF. The CDR3 DNA follows: TGTGCCAGCAGGGCCGGGACAGGGAAAACTGAAGCTTTCTTT.

V gene TRBV6-1 combines with J gene TRBJ2-7; 8 positions match TRBD1. Germline V CDR1 and CDR2: MNHNS, SASEGT. The CDR3 is 14 residues long. V dropped 3 bases and J dropped 7; count of bases not matched to a gene: 8. CDR3 DNA sequence: TGTGCCAGCAGTGATGGACAGGGTCCCCTAGAGCAGTACTTC. Translation: CASSDGQGPLEQYF.

CDR3 nucleotide sequence: TGTGCCAGCAGCCAAGATCATTATCAGCCCCAGCATTTT. As protein: CASSQDHYQPQHF. The chain recombines TRBV3-1 (or the pseudogene TRBV3-2) with TRBJ1-5; D gene unclear. V lost 0 bases to trimming and J lost 5 bases, with 5 bases between them. CDR1 and CDR2 (germline): LGHDT, YNNKEL (reference sequence). This CDR3 is built from 13 residues.

This CDR3 reads CATSRTTGGAYEQYF. Written as DNA, the CDR3 is TGTGCCACCAGCAGGACTACCGGGGGAGCCTACGAGCAGTACTTC. The V call is TRBV15, the J call TRBJ2-7; D is possibly TRBD2 (6 bases). The CDR3 runs to 15 residues. V was clipped by 3 bases and J by 2 bases, with 14 bases between them. Germline assignment: CDR1 LNHNV and CDR2 YYDKDF (reference sequence).

This clone was counted a single time. This chain joins TRBV18 and TRBJ2-1; D is perhaps TRBD1 (5 bases). This CDR3 spans 16 amino acids. Trimming stripped 3 bases from V and 8 bases from J, with 20 bases between. Germline CDR1 KGHSH, CDR2 LQKENI. The CDR3 reads CASSPYAATDGYEQFF. The CDR3 nucleotides are TGTGCCAGCTCACCCTACGCAGCGACAGACGGATATGAGCAGTTCTTC.